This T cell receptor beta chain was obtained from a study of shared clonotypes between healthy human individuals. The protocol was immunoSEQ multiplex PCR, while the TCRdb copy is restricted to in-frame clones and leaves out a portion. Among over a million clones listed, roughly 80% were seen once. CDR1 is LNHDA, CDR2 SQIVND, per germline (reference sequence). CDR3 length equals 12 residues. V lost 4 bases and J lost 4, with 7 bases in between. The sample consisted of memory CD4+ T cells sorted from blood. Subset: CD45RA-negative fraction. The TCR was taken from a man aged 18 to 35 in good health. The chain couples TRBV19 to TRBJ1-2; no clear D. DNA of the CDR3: TGTGCCAGTAGTACCAACAGCTATGGCTACACCTTC. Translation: CASSTNSYGYTF. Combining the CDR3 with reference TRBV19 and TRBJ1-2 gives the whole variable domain DGGITQSPKYLFRKEGQNVTLSCEQNLNHDAMYWYRQDPGQGLRLIYYSQIVNDFQKGDIAEGYSVSREKKESFPLTVTSAQKNPTAFYLCASSTNSYGYTFGSGTRLTVV.